The present TCR beta chain was sequenced within a study of blood T cells in healthy people across ages. CDR1 SGHDN and CDR2 FVKESK come from the germline V gene. This CDR3 spans 15 amino acids. Trimming shortened V by 4 bases and J by 5 bases, and 17 bases separated the two germline ends. A sample-barcoded 5' primer and a J-beta primer mix were used in a second PCR of roughly 6 to 11 cycles. Each TCR beta cDNA got a 12-nucleotide random molecular identifier. TCRdb redid the calling of the 5' RACE reads with MiXCR, one entry per CDR3 protein. Among 710,000 or so distinct CDR3 sequences listed, about 34% were seen once. Points from the study as a whole: Diversity was higher, and naive CD4+ cells more numerous, in long-lived donors than in aged donors. Older age coincided with a roughly linear decline in TCR beta diversity per million T cells.

Total RNA was isolated from each sample in quantities of at least 6 micrograms. This clonotype occurred many times. Its matching antigen is unknown. The sequenced sample was blood. The rearrangement uses TRBV14 and TRBJ2-5; D might be TRBD2 (7 bases). The receptor comes from a woman of 80 years or more in good health. CDR3 coding DNA: TGTGCCAGCAGCCTCGGGGGGCAAAGAGTGGAGACCCAGTACTTC. This gives the protein CASSLGGQRVETQYF.